The entry below describes one T cell receptor beta chain. The antigen remains undetermined. Sequenced by immunoSEQ multiplex PCR; TCRdb stores in-frame clones only, minus some. The table lists 25,000 to 35,000 clones, about 66% of them singletons. In the ViraFEST assay, antigen-specific CD4+ clonotypes were identified by expansion after peptide-pool stimulation. The authors isolated CD4+ T cells after 9 to 10 days of culture. Vaccination of participants consisted of two doses of either the BNT162b2 or mRNA-1273 vaccine. Cultivation was performed at a few million PBMC per well with around 9.3 IU/ml IL-2 and about 9.6 ug/ml peptides added. A half-volume exchange with IL-2 medium occurred on days 3 and 7. From germline, CDR1 is MGHRA and CDR2 YSYEKL. The V segment lost 0 bases and the J segment 1 base; nucleotides outside the gene matches: 9. This CDR3 has 19 residues. This sample is drawn from a study of vaccination effects on CD4 cells after COVID-19.

Regarding the study as a whole: Among infection- and vaccine-induced clones, marked clonal contraction occurred late after vaccination.

The receptor was isolated from a human donor who received a COVID-19 vaccine. The sample was CD4+ T cells from PBMCs cultured with SARS-CoV-2 spike peptides, taken after COVID-19 vaccination. The genes are TRBV4-1 and TRBJ2-3, with 11 nucleotides matching TRBD1. CDR3 DNA sequence: TGCGCCAGCAGCCAAGATCCGGGACAGGGGGTCGAGGGCACAGATACGCAGTATTTT. Its protein is CASSQDPGQGVEGTDTQYF.